Shown below are 11 T cell receptor beta chains from a single sample sequenced in a study of blood T cells in healthy people across ages. A J-beta primer mix and a sample-barcoded 5' primer were used in a second PCR of roughly 6 to 12 cycles. MiXCR was run by TCRdb on the 5' RACE reads, yielding one entry per CDR3 protein. The table records roughly 700,000 distinct CDR3 sequences, around half of them present only once. The sample comprised blood. Source of these receptors: a woman aged 55-70 years in good health.

This clonotype was counted ten times or more. The chain employs TRBV11-2 and TRBJ2-1, with 8 bases matching TRBD2. This CDR3 has 15 amino acids. V shed 1 base and J 4 bases; nucleotides not matched to a gene: 3. Germline V CDR1 and CDR2: SGHAT, FQNNGV. The CDR3 protein is CASSLGSGGYNEQFF. CDR3 sequence (DNA): TGTGCCAGCAGCTTAGGAAGCGGGGGATACAATGAGCAGTTCTTC. Together with reference TRBV11-2 and TRBJ2-1, the CDR3 gives the full variable domain: EAGVAQSPRYKIIEKRQSVAFWCNPISGHATLYWYQQILGQGPKLLIQFQNNGVVDDSQLPKDRFSAERLKGVDSTLKIQPAKLEDSAVYLCASSLGSGGYNEQFFGPGTRLTVL.

Only a few counts were recorded for this clonotype. The chain carries TRBV2 and TRBJ2-1; 9 positions match TRBD2. The J call could be wrong; TRBJ2-7 is a better fit for the DNA end. CDR1 and CDR2 from the germline V gene are SNHLY and FYNNEI. The CDR3 contains 15 residues. CDR3 DNA: TGTGCCAGCAGGAAGGGCGGGGGGGCCTACAATGAGCAGTACTTC. Its protein is CASRKGGGAYNEQYF.

The gene calls are TRBV15 and TRBJ2-5, with 9 bases identical to TRBD2. V shed 0 bases and J 11 bases; nucleotides not matched to a gene: 16. The CDR3 contains 17 residues. Germline V gene sequence: CDR1 LNHNV, CDR2 YYDKDF (reference sequence). The CDR3 DNA reads TGTGCCACCAGCAGAGATAAGCTAGCGGGAACCTTAAATGAGCAGTACTTC. As protein: CATSRDKLAGTLNEQYF.

The chain uses TRBV6-2 or TRBV6-3 and TRBJ2-7; the D is unclear. CDR1 is MNHEY, CDR2 SVGEGT, per germline. The CDR3 is made up of 14 amino acids. V was pared by 6 bases and J by 2 bases, with 14 bases between. CDR3 nucleotide sequence: TGTGCCAGCAGGATTGACGGTCTGACCTACGAGCAGTACTTC. Protein: CASRIDGLTYEQYF.

This clonotype was observed a handful of times. The CDR3 sequence: CASSQQLAGGFYEQYF. The DNA for the CDR3 is TGCGCCAGCAGCCAACAACTAGCGGGAGGATTCTACGAGCAGTACTTC. The gene calls are TRBV4-1 and TRBJ2-7; 12 bases are shared with TRBD2. The germline V gene encodes CDR1 MGHRA and CDR2 YSYEKL. This CDR3 comprises 16 residues. V lost 2 bases, J lost 3 bases, and 5 bases stayed unmatched.

The chain carries TRBV12-3 or TRBV12-4 and TRBJ1-5; D gene uncertain. V lost 3 bases and J 2 bases, leaving 8 bases between the germline ends. The CDR3 extends over 14 amino acids. DNA for the CDR3: TGTGCCAGCAGTTTCGACTTGGGCAATCAGCCCCAGCATTTT. Protein product: CASSFDLGNQPQHF.

The chain employs TRBV20-1 and TRBJ2-3; D perhaps matches TRBD2 (6 bases). Germline lookup yields CDR1 DFQATT and CDR2 SNEGSKA (reference sequence). The CDR3 runs 16 residues. Trimming cost V 5 bases and J 5 bases, with 23 bases left between them. The CDR3 here is CSAGPPLAQSGDTQYF. CDR3 DNA sequence: TGCAGTGCTGGGCCCCCCCTAGCGCAATCGGGAGATACGCAGTATTTT.

This clonotype has more than one count but fewer than ten. This chain links TRBV3-1 with TRBJ2-1; D is perhaps TRBD1 or TRBD2 (6 bases each). This CDR3 contains 16 residues. Trimming cost V 1 base and J 7 bases, with 17 bases left between them. CDR1 is LGHDT and CDR2 is YNNKEL in the germline V gene (reference sequence). For the CDR3, the DNA is TGTGCCAGCAGCCAAGTGGCGGGGCAGGGGAGTAATGAGCAGTTCTTC. As protein: CASSQVAGQGSNEQFF.

This sequence joins TRBV7-2 and TRBJ2-7; D might be TRBD1 (5 bases). This CDR3 has 15 residues. V shed 6 bases and J shed 0 bases, with 15 bases lying between them. Germline V gene lookup returns CDR1 SGHTA and CDR2 FQGNSA. The CDR3 DNA follows: TGTGCCAGCAGAAAGGCAGGCGACAGCTCCTACGAGCAGTACTTC. Translation: CASRKAGDSSYEQYF.

The table lists this clonotype with a few counts. The rearrangement uses TRBV28 and TRBJ2-7; TRBD1 aligns across 11 bases. The junction had 8 bases not matched to a gene; V was cut back by 6 bases and J by 4 bases. Germline-derived CDR1 and CDR2 are MDHEN and SYDVKM. The CDR3 length is 15 residues. Here the CDR3 reads CASRSSGTGGYEQYF. Written as DNA, the CDR3 is TGTGCCAGCAGATCCTCCGGGACAGGGGGTTACGAGCAGTACTTC.

As for this clonotype: One base away lies a much larger clone, so this may be a sequencing read error. The chain recombines TRBV7-2 with TRBJ2-1; 8 nucleotides line up with TRBD2. With 7 bases clipped from V and 13 bases from J, the junction kept 21 bases outside the gene matches. Germline CDR1 reads SGHTA; CDR2 reads FQGNSA. The CDR3 is 16 amino acids. CDR3 residues: CASTQRLAGTQETQFF. Here the CDR3 DNA reads TGTGCCAGCACCCAACGGCTAGCGGGTACCCAAGAGACCCAGTTCTTC. Looking up the rest from reference TRBV7-2 and TRBJ2-1 gives the full variable domain: GAGVSQSPSNKVTEKGKDVELRCDPISGHTALYWYRQSLGQGLEFLIYFQGNSAPDKSGLPSDRFSAERTGGSVSTLTIQRTQQEDSAVYLCASTQRLAGTQETQFFGPGTRLTVL.